A selection of T cell receptor beta chains follows, all from one sample in a study of patients and donors after allogeneic stem cell transplantation. TCRdb re-called the RT-PCR reads with MiXCR, one entry per CDR3 protein. The sample holds some 880,000 distinct CDR3 sequences; more than 15% are singletons and the top ten take approximately 5.9%. Sequences were obtained from blood, either unsorted or a sorted T cell fraction (not recorded which). The receptors come from a human donor who was either an allogeneic HSCT recipient or a stem cell or donor lymphocyte infusion donor (not recorded which). It is not recorded whose cells these are; they may come from a transplant donor. Both conserved end residues are part of each CDR3. D genes are given only for firm matches. Clone size is shown for a subset of rows, as once, few, many or a class of expanded clone.

. TRBJ1-2 TRBV30 . CAWEAGTNYGYTF TGTGCCTGGGAGGCAGGAACTAACTATGGCTACACCTTC
TRBD1 TRBJ2-2 TRBV7-9 many CASSPGTGNTGELFF TGTGCCAGCAGCCCCGGGACAGGGAACACCGGGGAGCTGTTTTTT
. TRBJ1-4 TRBV4-2 . CASSSSFGGQKTNEKLFF TGTGCCAGCAGCTCCTCGTTCGGTGGACAGAAGACTAATGAAAAACTGTTTTTT
. TRBJ2-5 TRBV11-2 . CASSLLRRRETQYF TGTGCCAGCAGCCTGCTTAGGAGGCGGGAGACCCAGTACTTC
. TRBJ1-1 TRBV12-3/TRBV12-4 few CASNLIRGTEAFF TGTGCCAGCAATCTAATCAGGGGAACTGAAGCTTTCTTT
. TRBJ1-4 TRBV12-3/TRBV12-4 . CASSFGRGAGSEKLFF TGTGCCAGCAGTTTCGGACGGGGGGCCGGGAGTGAAAAACTGTTTTTT
. TRBJ2-3 TRBV19 . CASRQGWTDTQYF TGTGCCAGTAGGCAGGGGTGGACAGATACGCAGTATTTT
. TRBJ1-1 TRBV4-1 . CASSQFPWAFDTEAFF TGCGCCAGCAGCCAATTTCCATGGGCATTCGACACTGAAGCTTTCTTT
. TRBJ1-1 TRBV4-1 . CASSRAGPNTEAFF TGCGCCAGCAGCCGGGCGGGACCGAACACTGAAGCTTTCTTT
TRBD1 TRBJ2-7 TRBV28 . CASSPGTEAYEQYF TGTGCCAGCAGTCCGGGGACAGAAGCCTACGAGCAGTACTTC
. TRBJ2-7 TRBV20-1 . CSARDSGTTDYEQYF TGCAGTGCTAGAGATTCCGGGACAACCGACTACGAGCAGTACTTC
. TRBJ2-7 TRBV20-1 few CSAVQAYSYEQYF TGCAGTGCGGTCCAGGCCTATTCCTACGAGCAGTACTTC
. TRBJ2-3 TRBV7-9 few CASSPNQGSTDTQYF TGTGCCAGCAGCCCAAACCAGGGGAGCACAGATACGCAGTATTTT
. TRBJ1-1 TRBV4-1 . CASSQTGPGGPEAFF TGCGCCAGCAGCCAAACAGGGCCCGGGGGTCCTGAAGCTTTCTTT
. TRBJ2-7 TRBV7-3 few CASSLTPGQQYF TGTGCCAGCAGCTTAACCCCGGGACAGCAGTACTTC
. TRBJ1-6 TRBV4-3 . CASSQEPTASSYNSPLHF TGCGCCAGCAGCCAAGAACCGACTGCGAGCTCCTATAATTCACCCCTCCACTTT
. TRBJ1-2 TRBV4-3 . CASSQIDRPWGYTF TGCGCCAGCAGCCAAATTGACAGGCCCTGGGGCTACACCTTC
. TRBJ1-5 TRBV12-3/TRBV12-4 . CASSLARDVHSNQPQHF TGTGCCAGCAGTTTAGCGAGGGACGTCCATAGCAATCAGCCCCAGCATTTT
TRBD1 TRBJ2-2 TRBV15 few CATRSRGLGTGELFF TGTGCCACCCGATCGAGGGGGCTGGGCACCGGGGAGCTGTTTTTT
TRBD1 TRBJ2-7 TRBV10-3 . CAIRVGTEKTYEQYF TGTGCCATCAGAGTAGGGACAGAAAAGACCTACGAGCAGTACTTC
TRBD1 TRBJ2-3 TRBV5-6 . CASNPTGGATDTQYF TGTGCCAGCAACCCAACAGGGGGAGCGACAGATACGCAGTATTTT
. TRBJ1-3 TRBV20-1 . CSARVYGNTIYF TGCAGCGCGAGGGTATATGGAAACACCATATATTTT
. TRBJ2-2 TRBV2 few CASGGAGRDTGELFF TGTGCCAGCGGAGGAGCCGGGAGAGACACCGGGGAGCTGTTTTTT
. TRBJ1-6 TRBV5-6 . CASSLENSGNSPLHF TGTGCCAGCAGCTTGGAAAATTCGGGGAATTCACCCCTCCACTTT
TRBD1 TRBJ2-7 TRBV30 . CAWKGDRVYEQYF TGTGCCTGGAAAGGGGACAGGGTCTACGAGCAGTACTTC
TRBD2 TRBJ2-1 TRBV5-1 many CASSLKRGKHNEQFF TGCGCCAGCAGCCTAAAGCGGGGAAAACACAATGAGCAGTTCTTC
TRBD1 TRBJ1-1 TRBV24-1 few CATPLRGQKNTEAFF TGTGCCACCCCCCTCCGGGGACAGAAGAACACTGAAGCTTTCTTT
. TRBJ1-2 TRBV12-3/TRBV12-4 many CASSPRRIYYGYTF TGTGCCAGCAGTCCCCGTCGGATTTACTATGGCTACACCTTC
. TRBJ1-3 TRBV7-6 . CASSLGPAESSGNTIYF TGTGCCAGCAGCTTAGGCCCAGCTGAAAGCTCTGGAAACACCATATATTTT
. TRBJ2-4 TRBV13 . CASSLGRDIQYF TGTGCCAGCAGCTTAGGTAGGGACATTCAGTACTTC
TRBD1 TRBJ1-2 TRBV2 few CASRIGQGANYGYTF TGTGCCAGCAGGATCGGACAGGGCGCTAACTATGGCTACACCTTC
. TRBJ2-3 TRBV11-3 . CASSLDGTTDTQYF TGTGCCAGCAGCTTAGACGGCACCACAGATACGCAGTATTTT
. TRBJ1-2 TRBV7-2 . CASSPTDAYGYTF TGTGCCAGCAGCCCGACAGATGCCTATGGCTACACCTTC
. TRBJ2-7 TRBV7-8 . CASSSPGRNEQYF TGTGCCAGCAGCTCCCCGGGAAGGAACGAGCAGTACTTC
. TRBJ2-1 TRBV12-3/TRBV12-4 few CASSTPSRGLSSYNEQFF TGTGCCAGCAGTACCCCCTCCCGCGGGTTGAGCTCCTACAATGAGCAGTTCTTC
. TRBJ2-1 TRBV20-1 few CSGGVGASYNEQFF TGCAGTGGCGGTGTCGGGGCTTCCTACAATGAGCAGTTCTTC
. TRBJ1-3 TRBV6-1 few CASGWSSSSGNTIYF TGTGCCAGCGGCTGGAGCTCGAGTTCTGGAAACACCATATATTTT
TRBD1 TRBJ1-6 TRBV6-5 . CASSFQDRVGSPLHF TGTGCCAGCAGTTTCCAGGACAGGGTTGGCTCACCCCTCCACTTT
. TRBJ1-1 TRBV10-3 many CAATGRATEAFF TGTGCCGCTACCGGTCGGGCCACTGAAGCTTTCTTT
. TRBJ1-2 TRBV30 . CAWRGASRFYGYTF TGTGCCTGGAGAGGGGCTTCCCGATTCTATGGCTACACCTTC
. TRBJ1-1 TRBV3-1 . CASSQDLGGGRVIF TGTGCCAGCAGCCAAGATCTCGGGGGCGGGCGGGTGATCTTT
. TRBJ1-3 TRBV29-1 . CSAGTGNTIYF TGCAGCGCTGGGACGGGAAACACCATATATTTT
TRBD2 TRBJ2-7 TRBV18 few CASSPRAAGGMGEQYF TGTGCCAGCTCACCACGCGCAGCGGGAGGAATGGGCGAGCAGTACTTC
. TRBJ1-2 TRBV4-1 many CASSHPKGLFYGYTF TGCGCCAGCAGCCATCCGAAGGGACTTTTCTATGGCTACACCTTC
TRBD1 TRBJ2-7 TRBV5-1 . CASSIRQGAREQYF TGCGCCAGCAGCATAAGACAGGGGGCGAGGGAGCAGTACTTC
. TRBJ2-5 TRBV6-1 . CARQGNHRETQYF TGTGCCAGGCAGGGGAATCACCGGGAGACCCAGTACTTC
TRBD1 TRBJ1-2 TRBV6-1 . CASSETDRGYYGYTF TGTGCCAGCAGTGAGACGGACAGGGGGTACTATGGCTACACCTTC
TRBD1 TRBJ1-1 TRBV19 . CASSIQGARAEAFF TGTGCCAGTAGTATACAGGGGGCGAGAGCTGAAGCTTTCTTT
TRBD1 TRBJ1-1 TRBV12-3/TRBV12-4 . CASTLDRGTEAFF TGTGCCAGCACCCTGGACAGGGGCACTGAAGCTTTCTTT
TRBD2 TRBJ2-3 TRBV12-3/TRBV12-4 many CASRLAGALDTQYF TGTGCCAGCCGGCTAGCGGGGGCGTTGGATACGCAGTATTTT